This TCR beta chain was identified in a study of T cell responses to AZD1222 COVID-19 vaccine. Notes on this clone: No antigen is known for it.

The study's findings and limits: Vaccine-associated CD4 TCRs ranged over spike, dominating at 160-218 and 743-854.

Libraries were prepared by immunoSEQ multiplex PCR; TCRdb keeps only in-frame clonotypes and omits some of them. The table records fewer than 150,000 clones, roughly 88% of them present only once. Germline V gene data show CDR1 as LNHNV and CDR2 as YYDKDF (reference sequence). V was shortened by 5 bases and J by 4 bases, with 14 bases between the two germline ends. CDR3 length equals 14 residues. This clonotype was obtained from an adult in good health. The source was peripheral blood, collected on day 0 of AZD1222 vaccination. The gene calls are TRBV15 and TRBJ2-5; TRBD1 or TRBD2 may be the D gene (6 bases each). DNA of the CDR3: TGTGCCACCAGCCCAGGAGGGGGACGAGAGACCCAGTACTTC. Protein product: CATSPGGGRETQYF.